This is a list of T cell receptor beta chains from one sample in a study of T cell repertoires in urothelial bladder cancer. Profiling relied on immunoSEQ multiplex PCR, and the TCRdb table lists in-frame clones only, not all of them. The table includes about 14,000 clones, just over 65% detected once. Sequencing input: tumor-infiltrating cells from bladder cancer. Receptors were obtained from a human donor with urothelial carcinoma. CDR3s include the opening cysteine and the closing phenylalanine or tryptophan. A D gene is named only where the DNA matches it firmly. For some rows the clone size is stated as once, few or many, or as a class when expanded; others skip it.

j_call v_call clone_size d_call cdr3_aa cdr3_nt
TRBJ2-3 TRBV7-2 . TRBD2 CASSLGGLAGTDTQYF TGTGCCAGCAGCTTAGGGGGACTAGCGGGCACAGATACGCAGTATTTT
TRBJ1-2 TRBV2 . . CASSRQSYGYTF TGTGCCAGCAGTAGACAATCCTATGGCTACACCTTC
TRBJ1-2 TRBV2 . TRBD1 CASSANRGRDYGYTF TGTGCCAGCAGTGCCAACAGGGGGCGAGACTATGGCTACACCTTC
TRBJ2-3 TRBV2 few . CASSDLGGTDTQYF TGTGCCAGCAGTGATCTAGGGGGAACAGATACGCAGTATTTT
TRBJ1-6 TRBV7-6 few . CASSTRWDSPLHF TGTGCCAGCAGCACGAGGTGGGATTCACCCCTCCACTTT
TRBJ2-3 TRBV7-8 . TRBD1 CASSARDRAISDTQYF TGTGCCAGCAGCGCCCGAGACAGGGCCATCTCAGATACGCAGTATTTT
TRBJ1-1 TRBV4-2 . . CASSQRPSGNTEAFF TGTGCCAGCAGCCAACGTCCGTCAGGGAACACTGAAGCTTTCTTT
TRBJ1-2 TRBV7-9 . . CASSQGGGNYGYTF TGTGCCAGCAGCCAAGGGGGGGGAAACTATGGCTACACCTTC
TRBJ2-1 TRBV7-3 . . CASSLTTGKLVNEQFF TGTGCCAGCAGCTTAACAACAGGGAAGTTGGTCAATGAGCAGTTCTTC
TRBJ2-5 TRBV11-2 . . CASSIPEASAYQETQYF TGTGCCAGCAGCATCCCCGAGGCTAGCGCGTACCAAGAGACCCAGTACTTC
TRBJ2-5 TRBV9 . TRBD1 CASSVIPDRGQETQYF TGTGCCAGCAGTGTTATACCTGACAGGGGACAAGAGACCCAGTACTTC
TRBJ1-2 TRBV5-1 . . CASSSHTGSPGYTF TGCGCCAGCAGCTCCCACACAGGTTCGCCTGGCTACACCTTC
TRBJ2-1 TRBV5-4 . TRBD2 CASSLVELAGLYNEQFF TGTGCCAGCAGCTTGGTTGAACTAGCGGGGCTTTACAATGAGCAGTTCTTC
TRBJ2-7 TRBV29-1 . TRBD1 CSGGTGAYEQYF TGCAGCGGAGGGACAGGAGCCTACGAGCAGTACTTC
TRBJ2-5 TRBV11-3 few TRBD2 CASSLGLAGETQYF TGTGCCAGCAGCTTAGGACTAGCGGGGGAGACCCAGTACTTC
TRBJ2-1 TRBV7-8 . . CASRVGATNEQFF TGTGCCAGCAGGGTAGGGGCTACGAATGAGCAGTTCTTC
TRBJ1-2 TRBV4-3 . TRBD1 CASSQDLDRAYGYTF TGCGCCAGCAGCCAAGATCTGGACAGGGCCTATGGCTACACCTTC
TRBJ2-5 TRBV2 . TRBD1 CASRGQGGETQYF TGTGCCAGCAGAGGACAGGGCGGGGAGACCCAGTACTTC
TRBJ1-6 TRBV30 . . CAWSVRGGRYNSPLHF TGTGCCTGGAGTGTACGGGGGGGCAGGTATAATTCACCCCTCCACTTT
TRBJ2-7 TRBV5-4 . . CASSPSYEQYF TGTGCCAGCAGCCCTTCCTACGAGCAGTACTTC
TRBJ2-1 TRBV27 . . CARRRTGSYNEQFF TGTGCCCGCAGGAGGACGGGGTCCTACAATGAGCAGTTCTTC
TRBJ1-2 TRBV7-8 few . CASSSQTNYGYTF TGTGCCAGCAGCTCACAGACTAACTATGGCTACACCTTC
TRBJ1-2 TRBV5-4 few . CASSFGEVDGYTF TGTGCCAGCAGCTTCGGGGAGGTCGATGGCTACACCTTC
TRBJ2-2 TRBV11-1 . . CASSLAGTGAYTGELFF TGTGCCAGCAGCTTAGCGGGGACGGGGGCCTACACCGGGGAGCTGTTTTTT
TRBJ2-3 TRBV4-1 . . CASSQERIAASTDTQYF TGCGCCAGCAGCCAAGAACGGATAGCGGCTAGCACAGATACGCAGTATTTT
TRBJ1-2 TRBV6-5 . . CASSEQGEDGYTF TGTGCCAGCAGTGAACAGGGAGAGGATGGCTACACCTTC
TRBJ2-5 TRBV6-6 . TRBD1 CASRWDRHQETQYF TGTGCCAGCAGATGGGACAGACACCAAGAGACCCAGTACTTC
TRBJ2-1 TRBV27 . . CASSSRMTALLYNEQFF TGTGCCAGCAGTTCTAGAATGACGGCCCTTCTATACAATGAGCAGTTCTTC
TRBJ2-1 TRBV5-8 . TRBD2 CASSIGGAVDEQFF TGTGCCAGCAGCATCGGGGGGGCCGTCGATGAGCAGTTCTTC
TRBJ2-5 TRBV28 . TRBD2 CASSSAGGPGETQYF TGTGCCAGCAGTTCAGCGGGGGGGCCGGGGGAGACCCAGTACTTC
TRBJ1-1 TRBV6-5 . . CASSYTEGFGVEAFF TGTGCCAGCAGTTACACCGAAGGGTTTGGAGTTGAAGCTTTCTTT
TRBJ1-2 TRBV7-3 . . CASSLQAGSAYGYTF TGTGCCAGCAGCTTACAGGCAGGGTCGGCATATGGCTACACCTTC
TRBJ2-3 TRBV5-4 . TRBD2 CASTRLSGGGLSTDTQYF TGTGCCAGCACCCGACTTAGCGGGGGTGGTTTAAGCACAGATACGCAGTATTTT
TRBJ1-5 TRBV7-2 few TRBD1 CASSASTGTEQPQHF TGTGCCAGCAGCGCCTCAACCGGGACAGAGCAGCCCCAGCATTTT
TRBJ1-1 TRBV6-5 . . CASSPPGRVAAFF TGTGCCAGCAGTCCCCCCGGTCGGGTCGCAGCTTTCTTT
TRBJ1-4 TRBV12-5 . TRBD1 CASGSGQDDEKLFF TGTGCTAGTGGCTCGGGACAGGATGATGAAAAACTGTTTTTT
TRBJ1-6 TRBV7-2 medium-sized TRBD1 CASSLRGVDNSPLHF TGTGCCAGCAGCCTCAGGGGGGTGGATAATTCACCCCTCCACTTT
TRBJ1-4 TRBV7-9 . . CASTRKGDPNEKLFF TGTGCCAGCACCCGGAAGGGGGATCCTAATGAAAAACTGTTTTTT
TRBJ2-5 TRBV6-6 few TRBD2 CASSYAGGKETQYF TGTGCCAGCAGTTACGCCGGGGGGAAAGAGACCCAGTACTTC
TRBJ2-7 TRBV19 medium-sized . CASKGTGTYEQYF TGTGCCAGTAAAGGGACCGGCACCTACGAGCAGTACTTC
TRBJ2-1 TRBV19 . . CASSPTGNYNEQFF TGTGCCAGTAGTCCAACAGGGAACTACAATGAGCAGTTCTTC
TRBJ2-4 TRBV15 few . CATSPTNWDIQYF TGTGCCACCAGCCCTACCAATTGGGACATTCAGTACTTC
TRBJ1-2 TRBV6-5 . TRBD1 CASTRQGAGSYTF TGTGCCAGCACCCGACAGGGGGCAGGGAGCTACACCTTC
TRBJ2-7 TRBV5-4 . . CASSLGSGTYEQYF TGTGCCAGCAGCTTGGGCTCAGGCACCTACGAGCAGTACTTC
TRBJ1-4 TRBV7-6 . . CASSLGAVNEKLFF TGTGCCAGCAGCTTAGGGGCAGTTAATGAAAAACTGTTTTTT
TRBJ1-2 TRBV6-6 . . CASSYVERFYGYTF TGTGCCAGCAGTTACGTCGAGCGATTCTATGGCTACACCTTC
TRBJ2-3 TRBV7-8 few . CASSLQQFTVNTDTQYF TGTGCCAGCAGCCTACAACAATTCACAGTAAACACAGATACGCAGTATTTT
TRBJ1-4 TRBV7-2 . TRBD1 CASSVGQGIEKLFF TGTGCCAGCAGCGTGGGACAGGGGATAGAAAAACTGTTTTTT
TRBJ1-2 TRBV19 . . CATGGPKSNYGYTF TGTGCTACGGGGGGGCCGAAATCTAACTATGGCTACACCTTC